The rows below give T cell receptor beta chains drawn from one sample of a study of beta chain features in type 1 diabetes. Sequencing used immunoSEQ multiplex PCR; TCRdb keeps in-frame clones, though not all of them. This sample has a few hundred thousand clones; roughly an eighth occur once, and the top ten carry 0.01%. Sequenced: naive CD4+ T cells from blood. The receptors shown here come from a woman under 30 with type 1 diabetes. Each CDR3 is given with its conserved first and last residue. The D gene is left open where the match is weak. A clone size is listed for some rows: how often the clone was seen (once, few, many), or a class if it is expanded.

TRBJ1-4	-	TRBD1	TRBV7-9	CASSTRQGASEKLFF	TGTGCCAGCAGCACCCGACAGGGGGCGAGTGAAAAACTGTTTTTT
TRBJ2-1	-	-	TRBV28	CASSSPPSHDEQFF	TGTGCCAGCAGTTCCCCCCCGAGCCACGATGAGCAGTTCTTC
TRBJ1-2	-	TRBD1	TRBV5-1	CASSLGTGNHGYTF	TGCGCCAGCAGCCTAGGGACAGGGAACCATGGCTACACCTTC
TRBJ2-6	few	-	TRBV27	CASSLGGSGANVLTF	TGTGCCAGCAGTCTCGGGGGCTCTGGGGCCAACGTCCTGACTTTC
TRBJ2-3	-	-	TRBV5-1	CASSLIPKGGTDTQYF	TGCGCCAGCAGCTTGATCCCGAAGGGGGGGACAGATACGCAGTATTTT
TRBJ1-1	-	-	TRBV9	CASSRRGRETEAFF	TGTGCCAGCAGCCGTCGAGGGCGCGAGACTGAAGCTTTCTTT
TRBJ1-2	few	-	TRBV30	CAWTPGAYGYTF	TGTGCCTGGACCCCAGGGGCCTATGGCTACACCTTC
TRBJ2-7	few	-	TRBV6-5	CASSYSGLGSYEQYF	TGTGCCAGCAGTTACTCGGGACTCGGCTCCTACGAGCAGTACTTC
TRBJ1-5	few	-	TRBV20-1	CSASPGQPQHF	TGCAGTGCTTCGCCGGGGCAGCCCCAGCATTTT
TRBJ2-7	-	TRBD2	TRBV4-1	CASSLSRTSGSLAYEQYF	TGCGCCAGCAGCCTTAGTAGGACTAGCGGGAGTCTAGCGTACGAGCAGTACTTC
TRBJ1-1	-	TRBD1	TRBV6-5	CASSKLQGSAFF	TGTGCCAGCAGTAAGCTACAGGGGTCGGCTTTCTTT
TRBJ2-7	few	-	TRBV7-3	CASSPPPSSYEQYF	TGTGCCAGCAGCCCTCCGCCGAGCTCCTACGAGCAGTACTTC
TRBJ1-2	few	-	TRBV23-1	CASSQSVEFYGYTF	TGCGCCAGCAGTCAATCGGTGGAGTTCTATGGCTACACCTTC
TRBJ2-3	few	TRBD1	TRBV7-3	CASSSDRDTDTQYF	TGTGCCAGCAGCTCGGACAGGGATACAGATACGCAGTATTTT
TRBJ2-7	-	TRBD1	TRBV7-9	CASSLGTGLNYEQYF	TGTGCCAGCAGCTTAGGGACAGGTCTCAACTACGAGCAGTACTTC
TRBJ2-1	-	-	TRBV7-9	CAGIGSNEQFF	TGTGCCGGCATCGGGAGCAATGAGCAGTTCTTC
TRBJ2-7	-	-	TRBV7-2	CASSPLSHYEQYF	TGTGCCAGCAGCCCGTTGAGCCACTACGAGCAGTACTTC
TRBJ1-1	few	TRBD1	TRBV5-4	CASSSGQGRRTEAFF	TGTGCCAGCAGCTCCGGACAGGGAAGGCGGACTGAAGCTTTCTTT
TRBJ1-1	-	TRBD1	TRBV19	CASRTGGSGGEAFF	TGTGCCAGTAGAACAGGGGGCTCGGGAGGCGAAGCTTTCTTT
TRBJ2-7	-	TRBD2	TRBV4-3	CASSQAAGGPYEQYF	TGCGCCAGCAGCCAAGCCGCGGGGGGTCCCTACGAGCAGTACTTC
TRBJ2-3	-	TRBD2	TRBV6-6	CASHRGGPTDTQYF	TGTGCCAGCCACCGGGGGGGCCCTACAGATACGCAGTATTTT
TRBJ1-4	few	TRBD1	TRBV2	CASRPLGQGVLEGPKLFF	TGTGCCAGCCGTCCATTGGGACAGGGGGTCCTAGAGGGGCCTAAACTGTTTTTT
TRBJ1-2	few	TRBD1	TRBV29-1	CSADRGGYTF	TGCAGCGCCGACAGGGGTGGCTACACCTTC
TRBJ2-7	few	TRBD2	TRBV30	CAWSQSGRAVGYF	TGTGCCTGGAGCCAAAGCGGGAGGGCCGTTGGGTACTTC
TRBJ2-3	-	TRBD2	TRBV11-2	CASSLRLAGVGDTQYF	TGTGCCAGCAGCTTACGTCTAGCGGGAGTCGGAGATACGCAGTATTTT
TRBJ2-7	few	-	TRBV7-9	CASSWGGSYEQYF	TGTGCCAGCAGCTGGGGCGGATCCTACGAGCAGTACTTC
TRBJ2-7	few	TRBD1	TRBV6-6	CATRGGTGVSYEQYF	TGTGCCACCCGTGGTGGGACAGGGGTTTCCTACGAGCAGTACTTC
TRBJ1-4	few	-	TRBV6-6	CASSYEGVSEKLFF	TGTGCCAGCAGTTACGAGGGGGTTAGTGAAAAACTGTTTTTT
TRBJ2-7	-	TRBD2	TRBV7-9	CASSPRGRDEQYF	TGTGCCAGCAGCCCCCGGGGGAGGGACGAGCAGTACTTC
TRBJ2-1	few	TRBD2	TRBV9	CASSAITGTSGVEQFF	TGTGCCAGCAGCGCGATTACCGGGACTAGCGGTGTAGAGCAGTTCTTC
TRBJ2-5	-	-	TRBV7-9	CASSLREQTQYF	TGTGCCAGCAGCTTAAGGGAGCAGACCCAGTACTTC
TRBJ2-5	few	TRBD1	TRBV9	CASSPRTGTQETQYF	TGTGCCAGCAGCCCTCGGACAGGGACCCAAGAGACCCAGTACTTC
TRBJ2-1	-	-	TRBV4-2	CASSRQEKDEQFF	TGTGCCAGCAGCCGACAGGAGAAGGATGAGCAGTTCTTC
TRBJ2-7	few	TRBD2	TRBV28	CASSSAAGVDYEQYF	TGTGCCAGCAGTTCCGCAGCGGGAGTTGACTACGAGCAGTACTTC
TRBJ2-1	few	-	TRBV7-9	CASSLDTRNEQFF	TGTGCCAGCAGCTTGGACACGAGGAATGAGCAGTTCTTC
TRBJ2-7	-	-	TRBV29-1	CSVALRGGGFSYEQYF	TGCAGCGTCGCTCTTCGAGGAGGGGGCTTCTCCTACGAGCAGTACTTC
TRBJ2-5	-	-	TRBV5-5	CASSVGRGSPETQYF	TGTGCCAGCAGCGTGGGCCGAGGGTCGCCGGAGACCCAGTACTTC
TRBJ2-7	-	TRBD1	TRBV7-9	CASSRQGEESEQYF	TGTGCCAGCAGCCGACAGGGGGAGGAGAGCGAGCAGTACTTC
TRBJ2-3	-	TRBD2	TRBV5-6	CASSRTSGRAGTQYF	TGTGCCAGCAGCCGGACTAGCGGGAGGGCCGGTACGCAGTATTTT
TRBJ2-1	few	TRBD1	TRBV5-6	CASSFLDRGRVEQFF	TGTGCCAGCAGCTTCCTCGACAGGGGGCGGGTTGAGCAGTTCTTC
TRBJ1-4	-	TRBD1	TRBV28	CASSPHTGGDEKLFF	TGTGCCAGCAGCCCCCACACAGGGGGAGATGAAAAACTGTTTTTT
TRBJ2-3	-	-	TRBV9	CASSVGVAAEDTQYF	TGTGCCAGCAGCGTAGGGGTAGCGGCCGAAGATACGCAGTATTTT
TRBJ1-2	-	TRBD1	TRBV11-2	CASSQHRDSVYGYTF	TGTGCCAGCAGCCAGCACCGGGACAGTGTCTATGGCTACACCTTC
TRBJ2-5	-	-	TRBV5-4	CASSPDSGETQYF	TGTGCCAGCAGCCCGGATTCGGGGGAGACCCAGTACTTC
TRBJ2-7	few	-	TRBV12-5	CASGLGTGEQYF	TGTGCTAGTGGTTTGGGAACAGGAGAGCAGTACTTC